Included here is one TCR beta chain sequence, with context. The antigen remains unidentified. The sample comes from a study of CD8+CD57+ T cells in acquired aplastic anemia. Study-wide context: Among healthy donors, CD4+ cells averaged roughly 11 million reads.

The CDR3 is 14 residues long. V dropped 5 bases and J dropped 5; count of bases not matched to a gene: 7. From germline, CDR1 is SGHTA and CDR2 FQGTGA. Whole-study findings and limits: Both patients and controls carried the same twenty-nine CD8+ CDR3 sequences.

The TCR beta profiling, which covered VDJ combination and CDR3 sequence, was carried out using genomic DNA as the template. TCRdb ran MiXCR on the reads and lists one entry per CDR3 protein. The table includes 150,000 to 200,000 distinct CDR3 sequences, 40% to 55% detected once. The rearrangement links TRBV7-3 to TRBJ1-1, with 8 bases aligning to TRBD1. The receptor was isolated from a human donor in good health. Sequencing was carried out using sorted CD4+, CD8+, or CD8+CD57+ T cells (not recorded which) from PBMCs. This CDR3 is CASSPRGLGTEAFF. The CDR3 DNA follows: TGTGCCAGCAGCCCCAGGGGGCTTGGGACTGAAGCTTTCTTT.